This T cell receptor beta chain derives from a study of blood T cell repertoires in COVID-19. Study in general: The samples span acute and convalescent COVID-19 from the United States, Italy and Spain. Sample material is recorded as cDNA or gDNA derived from T cells, B-cell-depleted T cells, or PBMCs.

In the study's own analysis: How many nucleated cells were present was estimated from reference gene primer amplification. Profiled with immunoSEQ multiplex PCR; TCRdb holds only in-frame clones, not every one. D and trimming come from the DNA, and the V and J calls and clone size come from that table. The sample records 50,000 to 65,000 clones, approximately 80% being singletons. In germline, CDR1 is SGHRS, CDR2 YFSETQ. V gave up 4 bases and J gave up 2 bases; unmatched junction bases: 3. The CDR3 has 15 residues. The sequencing input was peripheral blood. V and J are TRBV5-1 and TRBJ2-7, with 13 bases fitting TRBD2. The sequence derives from a woman aged 55-75 years with acute or convalescent COVID-19. In DNA, the CDR3 is TGCGCCAGCAGCGCGGGACTAGCGGGGACCTACGAGCAGTACTTC. It is translated as CASSAGLAGTYEQYF.